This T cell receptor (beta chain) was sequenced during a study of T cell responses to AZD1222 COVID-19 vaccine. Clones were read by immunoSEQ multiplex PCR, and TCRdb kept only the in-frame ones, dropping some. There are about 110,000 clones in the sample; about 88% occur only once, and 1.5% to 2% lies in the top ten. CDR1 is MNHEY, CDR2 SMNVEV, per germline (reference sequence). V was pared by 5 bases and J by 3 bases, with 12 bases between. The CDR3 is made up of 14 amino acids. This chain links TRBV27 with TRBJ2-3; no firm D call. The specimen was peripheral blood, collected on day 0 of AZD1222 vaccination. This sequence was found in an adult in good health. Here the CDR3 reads CASSPLGFTDTQYF. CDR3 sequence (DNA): TGTGCCAGCAGTCCTCTGGGGTTTACAGATACGCAGTATTTT.